This paragraph reports one T cell receptor beta chain. TCRdb keeps only in-frame clones here, not all; method: immunoSEQ multiplex PCR. The sample has about 120,000 clones; less than 95% are singletons. These data originate in a study of T cell responses to AZD1222 COVID-19 vaccine. Whole-study context: Some second doses came at about 4 weeks and others at about 12 weeks; these were pooled.

Germline CDR1 SGHAT, CDR2 FQDESV (reference sequence). Between the trimmed V and J ends, which lost 5 bases and 6 bases, there was a span of 18 bases. The CDR3 sequence is 15 residues long. The clonotype originates from an adult in good health. This specimen consisted of peripheral blood, obtained on day 0 of AZD1222 vaccination. This sequence joins TRBV11-1 and TRBJ2-3; D may correspond to TRBD1 or TRBD2 (6 bases each). Here the CDR3 reads CASSPRDMEGDTQYF. The CDR3 coding sequence is TGTGCCAGCAGCCCCCGGGACATGGAGGGGGATACGCAGTATTTT.